The subject of this entry is one TCR beta chain. The antigen is unknown. The data derive from a study of OX40 agonist ivuxolimab in advanced cancers. Overall study results and limits: Among T cells, CD8+ cells averaged more expanded clones than CD4+ cells.

There are 17 residues in the CDR3. CDR1 GTSNPN and CDR2 SVGIG come from the germline V gene (reference sequence). Method: immunoSEQ multiplex PCR; TCRdb's copy keeps in-frame clones and lacks some. The sample includes about 100,000 clones, approximately 89% of them seen just once. The receptor comes from an adult with an advanced solid tumor such as melanoma, head and neck, liver or kidney cancer. Source: CD4+ or CD8+ T cells sorted from blood, taken in a trial of the OX40 agonist ivuxolimab. This sequence joins TRBV30 and TRBJ1-2, with 7 bases lining up with TRBD1. DNA of the CDR3: TGTGCTCGTCGCGCGACCGGGACAGAAATCTCTCTCCTGGGCTACACCTTC. It is translated as CARRATGTEISLLGYTF.